The rows below give T cell receptor beta chains drawn from one sample of a study of T cells in Graves' hyperthyroidism and ophthalmopathy. TCRdb redid the calling of the multiplex PCR reads with MiXCR, one entry per CDR3 protein. The repertoire holds over 300,000 distinct CDR3 sequences, with approximately 15% as singletons. The sample taken for sequencing was blood. These receptors were taken from a woman between 55 and 75 years old with Graves' hyperthyroidism. The CDR3 runs from the conserved cysteine through the conserved F or W. D genes are given only for firm matches. Size tells how often a clone was seen (once, few, many) or the class of an expanded clone, and some rows leave it out.

TRBV19,TRBJ2-1,NA,NA,14,TGTGCCAGTAGACATGCGGGACCAGTTAATGAGCAGTTCTTC,CASRHAGPVNEQFF
TRBV4-1,TRBJ1-2,many,NA,16,TGCGCCAGCAGCCAAGATCCCGGCAGATCTAACTATGGCTACACCTTC,CASSQDPGRSNYGYTF
TRBV7-3,TRBJ2-1,many,TRBD1,14,TGTGCCAGCAGTAAGGGACAGGTAAACAATGAGCAGTTCTTC,CASSKGQVNNEQFF
TRBV7-8,TRBJ2-1,many,TRBD2,18,TGTGCCAGCAGCTACTTCCCATATTATAGCGGGAGGGGTAATGAGCAGTTCTTC,CASSYFPYYSGRGNEQFF
TRBV15,TRBJ2-7,many,TRBD1,14,TGTGCCACCAGCACCTACGACAGGGGGAGCGAGCAGTACTTC,CATSTYDRGSEQYF
TRBV29-1,TRBJ2-2,NA,TRBD1,13,TGCAGCGCCACCACAGGGGGCAGCGGGGAGCTGTTTTTT,CSATTGGSGELFF
TRBV5-4,TRBJ2-5,few,TRBD1,14,TGTGCCAGCAGCCGACAGGGGGCGGCGGAGACCCAGTACTTC,CASSRQGAAETQYF
TRBV20-1,TRBJ2-7,many,TRBD2,17,TGCAGTGCTAGAGGGACAACTAGCGGTCAAAGCTCCTACGAGCAGTACTTC,CSARGTTSGQSSYEQYF
TRBV7-9,TRBJ2-7,few,TRBD2,15,TGTGCCAGCCTCAAGGGGGCTAGCGGGAGCTACGAGCAGTACTTC,CASLKGASGSYEQYF
TRBV29-1,TRBJ2-7,many,NA,12,TGCAGCGTTAACCACAACTCCTACGAGCAGTACTTC,CSVNHNSYEQYF
TRBV5-6,TRBJ2-1,few,NA,15,TGTGCCAGCAGCTTACTAAAGAGCTCCTACAATGAGCAGTTCTTC,CASSLLKSSYNEQFF
TRBV5-4,TRBJ2-7,few,TRBD1,13,TGTGCCAGCAGCTTTTTCGACAGGGACGAGCAGTACTTC,CASSFFDRDEQYF
TRBV7-7,TRBJ2-1,many,NA,15,TGTGCTAGCAGCTTAAGACCCGCCGGGGAGAATGAGCAGTTCTTC,CASSLRPAGENEQFF
TRBV7-9,TRBJ2-7,many,NA,16,TGTGCCAGCAGCTTAGAGGGGCGGGGAAGCTCCTACGAGCAGTACTTC,CASSLEGRGSSYEQYF
TRBV5-1,TRBJ2-2,few,NA,17,TGCGCGAGCGGGCACCCGGGCCGCAGGGTGAACACCGGGGAGCTGTTTTTT,CASGHPGRRVNTGELFF
TRBV28,TRBJ1-3,many,NA,15,TGTGCCAGCAGTTTACGGCAGGACTCTGGAAACACCATATATTTT,CASSLRQDSGNTIYF
TRBV9,TRBJ1-1,many,TRBD1,15,TGTGCCAGCAGCGCGGGGGGGACAGTGAACACTGAAGCTTTCTTT,CASSAGGTVNTEAFF
TRBV9,TRBJ2-7,many,TRBD2,15,TGTGCCAGCAGCGTAGAAGGGACTAGCTCCTACGAGCAGTACTTC,CASSVEGTSSYEQYF
TRBV7-3,TRBJ1-2,many,NA,13,TGTGCCAGCAGCAAGACAGCTAACTATGGCTACACCTTC,CASSKTANYGYTF
TRBV6-2/TRBV6-3,TRBJ2-7,NA,TRBD1,15,TGTGCCAGCAGTGCGGGACAGGGGGCCCTCTACGAGCAGTACTTC,CASSAGQGALYEQYF
TRBV10-3,TRBJ2-7,NA,NA,14,TGTGCCATCAGTGCAGAACAGGCGTCCTACGAGCAGTACTTC,CAISAEQASYEQYF
TRBV30,TRBJ2-2,many,NA,13,TGTGCCTGGAGTGGTGGGGTGGGCGGGGAGCTGTTTTTT,CAWSGGVGGELFF
TRBV9,TRBJ2-7,few,TRBD2,15,TGTGCCAGCAGCGTTGCCGGGGGGGGTGTCTACGAGCAGTACTTC,CASSVAGGGVYEQYF
TRBV25-1,TRBJ2-3,NA,NA,14,TGTGCCAGCAGTGACCGGACAGGCACAGATACGCAGTATTTT,CASSDRTGTDTQYF
TRBV12-3/TRBV12-4,TRBJ2-1,NA,NA,16,TGTGCCAGCAGTTTGGACAGCATACACTCCTACAATGAGCAGTTCTTC,CASSLDSIHSYNEQFF
TRBV6-2/TRBV6-3,TRBJ2-4,NA,TRBD2,17,TGTGCCAGCAGCCACGAAGCTAGCGGGATAGCCAAAAACATTCAGTACTTC,CASSHEASGIAKNIQYF
TRBV7-9,TRBJ2-5,NA,NA,13,TGTGCCAGCAGCTTAGACTGGATACAGACCCAGTACTTC,CASSLDWIQTQYF
TRBV19,TRBJ2-1,few,NA,17,TGTGCCACTACCCGGGAGGGGGCTAGCGGCTCCTACAATGAGCAGTTCTTC,CATTREGASGSYNEQFF
TRBV27,TRBJ2-7,few,NA,14,TGTGCCAGCAGTTTAAATGGGGTTTCCAACGAGCAGTACTTC,CASSLNGVSNEQYF
TRBV19,TRBJ1-5,NA,NA,12,TGTGCCAGTAGTTCCTCGTGGCAGCCCCAGCATTTT,CASSSSWQPQHF
TRBV5-4,TRBJ1-6,NA,NA,17,TGTGCCAGCAGCTTAGGAGGGAGGAGCTCCTATAATTCACCCCTCCACTTT,CASSLGGRSSYNSPLHF
TRBV6-5,TRBJ2-1,many,TRBD2,15,TGTGCCAGCAGTTACGCGGGAGGGCCTCGAAATGAGCAGTTCTTC,CASSYAGGPRNEQFF
TRBV28,TRBJ1-4,NA,TRBD1,19,TGTGCCAGCAGTTTACCACCGGGACAGGGGGAGTTAGTGGATGAAAAACTGTTTTTT,CASSLPPGQGELVDEKLFF
TRBV5-1,TRBJ2-3,NA,TRBD2,16,TGCGCCAGCAGCTTCGGGCCTAGCGGGAGCACAGATACGCAGTATTTT,CASSFGPSGSTDTQYF
TRBV5-1,TRBJ2-5,many,TRBD2,16,TGCGCCAGCAGCCAAACCAGGACTAGCCATGAAGAGACCCAGTACTTC,CASSQTRTSHEETQYF
TRBV15,TRBJ1-2,NA,NA,13,TGTGCCACCAGCAGAGGGCCCGTTCTTGGCTACACCTTC,CATSRGPVLGYTF
TRBV7-3,TRBJ2-5,once,NA,13,TGTGCCAGCAGCGGGGCAGGCGGGGAGACCCAGTACTTC,CASSGAGGETQYF
TRBV7-9,TRBJ2-1,many,NA,16,TGTGCCAGCAGCTTATCAGGGCAGAGGGCCTACAATGAGCAGTTCTTC,CASSLSGQRAYNEQFF
TRBV5-1,TRBJ1-4,many,TRBD1,16,TGCGCCAGCAGCCCGACAGGGGGCGGAACTAATGAAAAACTGTTTTTT,CASSPTGGGTNEKLFF
TRBV28,TRBJ2-7,many,NA,15,TGTGCCAGCAGTTTAAGGACGTTGGGGGCCTACGAGCAGTACTTC,CASSLRTLGAYEQYF
TRBV6-1,TRBJ1-2,NA,TRBD1,13,TGTGCCAGCAGTCCCAACAGGGGGGTCGGCTACACCTTC,CASSPNRGVGYTF
TRBV11-3,TRBJ2-2,many,TRBD2,17,TGTGCCAGCAGTTCTAGCGGCCTAGCGGGAAACACCGGGGAGCTGTTTTTT,CASSSSGLAGNTGELFF
TRBV5-1,TRBJ2-2,NA,NA,15,TGCGCCAGCAGCTTTTTCCAGGGGAACACCGGGGAGCTGTTTTTT,CASSFFQGNTGELFF
TRBV11-2,TRBJ2-1,once,NA,15,TGCGCCAGCAGCGAGGCTAGCGAGGGGGTAGGCGAGCAGTTCTTC,CASSEASEGVGEQFF
TRBV5-4,TRBJ1-4,few,NA,14,TGTGCCAGCTCCGAAGGGGCAGCGCTTGAAAAACTGTTTTTT,CASSEGAALEKLFF
TRBV5-6,TRBJ2-5,many,NA,13,TGTGCCAGCAGCTTGCCGGACAAAGAGACCCAGTACTTC,CASSLPDKETQYF
TRBV6-1,TRBJ1-2,many,NA,13,TGTGCCAGCAGTGAGGCAGGCCTTTATGGCTACACCTTC,CASSEAGLYGYTF
TRBV27,TRBJ1-1,NA,NA,15,TGTGCCAGCAGCCCGAGGGCCAGATTTAGCACTGAAGCTTTCTTT,CASSPRARFSTEAFF
TRBV20-1,TRBJ2-7,NA,TRBD1,15,TGCAGTGCTAGGGACAGGAAAGGGGACCCTGGCGAGCAGTACTTC,CSARDRKGDPGEQYF
TRBV12-3/TRBV12-4,TRBJ1-1,many,TRBD1,14,TGTGCCAGCAGTCGACAGGGTGGGGGCACTGAAGCTTTCTTT,CASSRQGGGTEAFF
TRBV6-1,TRBJ2-1,many,NA,16,TGTGCCAGCAGTGAAGGGCTAGCGTTGAGGTACAATGAGCAGTTCTTC,CASSEGLALRYNEQFF
TRBV11-2,TRBJ2-7,many,TRBD2,16,TGTGCCAGCAGCTTAGTTCTAGCGGGAGGCTCCTACGAGCAGTACTTC,CASSLVLAGGSYEQYF
TRBV6-1,TRBJ2-7,many,NA,12,TGTGCCAGCAGTGAATGGAACCCCGAGCAGTACTTC,CASSEWNPEQYF
TRBV10-3,TRBJ2-7,few,NA,18,TGTGCCATCAGTGAGCGGCCCCCGATGGCGGCAAGCTCCTACGAGCAGTACTTC,CAISERPPMAASSYEQYF
TRBV20-1,TRBJ1-1,many,NA,12,TGCAGTGCTAGATCTGGGGGCTCTGAAGCTTTCTTT,CSARSGGSEAFF
TRBV18,TRBJ1-2,NA,TRBD1,13,TGTGCCAGCTTCTCCGGGACAGAGTATGGCTACACCTTC,CASFSGTEYGYTF
TRBV29-1,TRBJ1-4,few,NA,14,TGCAGCGTGGGGGACGGTGCAACTAATGAAAAACTGTTTTTT,CSVGDGATNEKLFF
TRBV20-1,TRBJ2-5,many,TRBD2,13,TGCAGTGCTAGGCTGTCGGGAGGAGAGACCCAGTACTTC,CSARLSGGETQYF
TRBV5-1,TRBJ2-5,many,TRBD2,14,TGCGCCAGCAGTGGGACTAGCGGGAAAGAGACCCAGTACTTC,CASSGTSGKETQYF
TRBV12-3/TRBV12-4,TRBJ1-3,many,NA,15,TGTGCCAGCAGTTTTTCTTCAGGGTCTGGAAACACCATATATTTT,CASSFSSGSGNTIYF